What follows describes a single T cell receptor (beta chain). This clone was detected only once. Which antigen it targets is not known. The sample holds no much larger clone one base away, and base qualities are not on file. Cut back by 2 bases and 2 bases, the V and J ends lie 12 bases apart. Per the germline V gene, SNHLY is the CDR1 and FYNNEI is the CDR2. The CDR3 contains 15 residues, cysteine and phenylalanine counted. Only CDR3 DNA is held: 45 bases, read in frame from base 1. The record originates from a study of T cell changes during pregnancy in multiple sclerosis (dated by TCRdb to the late 2010s). Concerning the study at large: The study examined how the T cell repertoire changed over the course of pregnancy in women with multiple sclerosis.

Library generation was performed with the immunoSEQ multiplex PCR assay. As stored in TCRdb, this immuneACCESS dataset retains in-frame rearrangements with V and J assigned. A fraction of the clones does not appear; measured against another copy, unresolved V genes explain less than half of the discrepancy, and the remainder lacks a known reason. The sample table holds around 69,000 clones, of which more than 80% were seen once. Of the sample, approximately 1% falls within the top ten clones. The chain links TRBV2 with TRBJ1-2; perhaps TRBD1 is the D gene, with 5 bases matching. Material: peripheral blood, obtained in the third trimester of pregnancy. The TCR sequence derives from a female donor with multiple sclerosis, enrolled in a pregnancy study. In nucleotide form, the sequence is TGTGCCAGCAGTGAAATGGGGCGGGGGAACTATGGCTACACCTTC. The encoded protein is CASSEMGRGNYGYTF.